The next 13 T cell receptor beta chains were all read from a single sample in a study of regulatory T cells in long-lasting Graves disease. Investigators prepared the TCR beta libraries by applying iRepertoire HTBI primers and Arm-PCR of CDR3 regions. TCRdb re-called the multiplex PCR reads through MiXCR, storing one row per CDR3 protein. Among 500,000 to 700,000 distinct CDR3 sequences listed, roughly 30% were seen once. Documented time point: persistent/refractory GD, antithyroid drugs over 5 years with positive TRAb. PBMC RNA served as the TCR library source. The sequencing used peripheral blood mononuclear cells (PBMCs), collected when the disease was refractory, from a patient treated with antithyroid drugs. These TCRs come from a female donor with Graves disease.

This clonotype has a handful of counts. For the CDR3, the DNA is TGTGCCAGCCGTAGGCTGGGCGGCGGACGAAACTCCTATAATTCACCCCTCCACTTT. It yields the protein CASRRLGGGRNSYNSPLHF. This chain uses TRBV28 with TRBJ1-6; D is uncertain. The germline CDR1 and CDR2 sequences are MDHEN and SYDVKM. V lost 8 bases to trimming and J lost 0 bases, with 23 bases between them. The CDR3 loop spans 19 amino acids.

The chain recombines TRBV9 with TRBJ2-7; D is perhaps TRBD2 (5 bases). The CDR3 contains 14 residues. V lost 3 bases to trimming and J lost 2 bases, with 12 bases between them. Per germline, CDR1 SGDLS and CDR2 YYNGEE. Here the CDR3 DNA reads TGTGCCAGCAGCGCGGAGGACTTCACCTACGAGCAGTACTTC. Translation gives CASSAEDFTYEQYF.

There are a few counts of this clonotype. V gene TRBV20-1 combines with J gene TRBJ1-2; D might be TRBD1 (5 bases). Between the trimmed V and J ends, which lost 5 bases and 4 bases, there was a span of 11 bases. This CDR3 is built from 12 residues. CDR1 is DFQATT, CDR2 SNEGSKA, per germline (reference sequence). The CDR3 reads CSAGDQGYGYTF. The DNA of the CDR3 is TGCAGTGCTGGGGACCAGGGCTATGGCTACACCTTC.

The V and J genes are TRBV5-1 and TRBJ2-6; D unclear. V shed 1 base and J shed 3 bases, with 8 bases lying between them. The CDR3 consists of 15 residues. Per germline, CDR1 SGHRS and CDR2 YFSETQ. The DNA of the CDR3 is TGCGCCAGCAGCTTGAACCGAGTTGGGGCCAACGTCCTGACTTTC. Translated, it gives CASSLNRVGANVLTF.

This clonotype has a count of ten or more. V usage is TRBV3-1 and J usage is TRBJ2-5, with 7 bases fitting TRBD2. CDR1 and CDR2 from the germline V gene are LGHDT and YNNKEL (reference sequence). V was clipped by 0 bases and J by 3 bases; unmatched bases: 7. This CDR3 region has 16 residues. The CDR3 reads CASSQDRGRAEETQYF. CDR3 nucleotide sequence: TGTGCCAGCAGCCAAGATCGAGGGAGGGCCGAAGAGACCCAGTACTTC.

The chain recombines TRBV27 with TRBJ2-6; a possible D gene is TRBD1 (5 bases). This CDR3 comprises 16 residues. In germline, CDR1 is MNHEY, CDR2 SMNVEV (reference sequence). V lost 4 bases and J 0 bases, leaving 10 bases between the germline ends. In nucleotides, the CDR3 is TGTGCCAGCAGTTCAGGGCTTTACTCTGGGGCCAACGTCCTGACTTTC. This translates into CASSSGLYSGANVLTF.

This clonotype was seen repeatedly, ten times or more. CDR3 sequence (DNA): TGCAGTGCTTTCCTCGGGGAAAAACTGTTTTTT. Protein: CSAFLGEKLFF. The V call is TRBV20-1, the J call TRBJ1-4; D is ambiguous. Germline V gene sequence: CDR1 DFQATT, CDR2 SNEGSKA (reference sequence). This CDR3 comprises 11 residues. V lost 5 bases and J lost 8, with 9 bases in between.

This clonotype was counted ten times or more. The chain combines TRBV12-3 or TRBV12-4 with TRBJ1-2, with 7 bases fitting TRBD1. V trimming: 5 bases; J trimming: 5 bases; junction bases outside the gene matches: 5. The CDR3 consists of 13 residues. CDR3 nucleotide sequence: TGTGCCAGCAGTGTAGACAGGGTATATGGCTACACCTTC. As protein: CASSVDRVYGYTF.

The genes are TRBV20-1 and TRBJ1-5; D ambiguous. The CDR3 contains 13 residues. Trimming cost V 8 bases and J 3 bases, with 14 bases left between them. The germline gives CDR1 DFQATT, CDR2 SNEGSKA (reference sequence). CDR3 sequence reads: CSSPPSFNQPQHF. CDR3 in DNA: TGCAGTTCCCCCCCGAGTTTCAATCAGCCCCAGCATTTT.

This clonotype was detected a few times. The V call is TRBV28, the J call TRBJ1-5; D possibly corresponds to TRBD1 (6 bases). V was clipped by 8 bases and J by 3 bases, with 17 bases between them. CDR3 length equals 15 residues. Germline V gene data show CDR1 as MDHEN and CDR2 as SYDVKM. CDR3 in amino acids: CASFGLDRNNQPQHF. DNA of the CDR3: TGTGCCAGCTTCGGGCTGGACAGAAACAATCAGCCCCAGCATTTT.

The rearrangement links TRBV7-6 to TRBJ1-1, with D perhaps matching TRBD1 (6 bases). With 2 bases removed from V and 4 bases from J, the gap between germline ends came to 14 bases. The CDR3 is 15 residues long. The germline V gene has CDR1 SGHVS and CDR2 FNYEAQ. This CDR3 is CASSLIQGGRTEAFF. Written as DNA, the CDR3 is TGTGCCAGCAGCTTAATACAGGGTGGTCGCACTGAAGCTTTCTTT.

This clonotype was seen a single time. This sequence joins TRBV19 and TRBJ2-7; D gene ambiguous. Germline V gives CDR1 LNHDA, CDR2 SQIVND (reference sequence). The CDR3 has 11 residues. V lost 4 bases and J 4 bases, leaving 5 bases between the germline ends. This CDR3 is CASSNQYEQYF. The DNA for the CDR3 is TGTGCCAGTAGTAACCAGTACGAGCAGTACTTC.

This clonotype was detected a few times. The chain couples TRBV7-2 to TRBJ2-7, with 8 bases aligning to TRBD2. This CDR3 has 16 residues. V trimming: 1 base; J trimming: 7 bases; junction bases outside the gene matches: 12. Germline V CDR1 and CDR2: SGHTA, FQGNSA. The CDR3 bases are TGTGCCAGCAGCTTAGTTGCAGGAGCGGGAGTCGGGGAGCAGTACTTC. Residues: CASSLVAGAGVGEQYF.